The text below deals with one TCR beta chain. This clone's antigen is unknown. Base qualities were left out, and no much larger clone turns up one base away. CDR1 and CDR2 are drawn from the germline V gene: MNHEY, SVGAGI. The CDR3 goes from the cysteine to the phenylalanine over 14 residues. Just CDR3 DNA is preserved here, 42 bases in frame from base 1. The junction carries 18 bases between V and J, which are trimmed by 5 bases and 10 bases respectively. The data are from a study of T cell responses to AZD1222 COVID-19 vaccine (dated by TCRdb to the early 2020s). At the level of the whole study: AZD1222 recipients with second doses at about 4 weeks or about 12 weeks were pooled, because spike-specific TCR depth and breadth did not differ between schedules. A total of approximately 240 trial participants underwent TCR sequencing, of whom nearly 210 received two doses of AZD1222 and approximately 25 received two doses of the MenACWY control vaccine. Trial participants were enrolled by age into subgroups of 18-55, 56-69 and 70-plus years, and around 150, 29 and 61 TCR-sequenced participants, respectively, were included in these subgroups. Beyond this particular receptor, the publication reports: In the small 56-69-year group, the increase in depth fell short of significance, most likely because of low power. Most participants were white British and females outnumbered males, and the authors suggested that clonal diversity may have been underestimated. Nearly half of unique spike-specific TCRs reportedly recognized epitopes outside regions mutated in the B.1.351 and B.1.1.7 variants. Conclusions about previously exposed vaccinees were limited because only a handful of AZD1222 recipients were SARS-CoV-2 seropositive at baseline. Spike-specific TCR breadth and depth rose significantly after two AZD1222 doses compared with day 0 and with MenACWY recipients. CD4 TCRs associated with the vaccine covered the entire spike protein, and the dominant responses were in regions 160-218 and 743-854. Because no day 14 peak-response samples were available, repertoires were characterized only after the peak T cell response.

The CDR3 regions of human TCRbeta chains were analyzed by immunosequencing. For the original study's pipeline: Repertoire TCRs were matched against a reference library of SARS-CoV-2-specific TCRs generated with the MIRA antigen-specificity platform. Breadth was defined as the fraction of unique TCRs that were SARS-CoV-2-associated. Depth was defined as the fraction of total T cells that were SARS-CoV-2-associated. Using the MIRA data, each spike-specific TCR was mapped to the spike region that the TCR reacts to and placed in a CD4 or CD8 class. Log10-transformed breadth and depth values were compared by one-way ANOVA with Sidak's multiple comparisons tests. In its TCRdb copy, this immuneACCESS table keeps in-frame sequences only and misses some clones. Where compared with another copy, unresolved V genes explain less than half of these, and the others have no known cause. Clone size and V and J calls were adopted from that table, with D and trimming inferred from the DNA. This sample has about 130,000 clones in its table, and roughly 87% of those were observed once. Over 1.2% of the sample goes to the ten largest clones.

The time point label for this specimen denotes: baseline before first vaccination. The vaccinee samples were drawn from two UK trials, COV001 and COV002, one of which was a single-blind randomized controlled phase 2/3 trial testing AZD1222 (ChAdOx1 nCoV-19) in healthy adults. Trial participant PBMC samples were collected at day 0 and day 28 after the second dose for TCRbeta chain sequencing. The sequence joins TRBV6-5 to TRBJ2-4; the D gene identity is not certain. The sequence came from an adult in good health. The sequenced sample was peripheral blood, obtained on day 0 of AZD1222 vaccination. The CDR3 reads CASSPLGGFGIQYF. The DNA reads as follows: TGTGCCAGCAGTCCCCTCGGTGGCTTCGGGATTCAGTACTTC.